This T cell receptor (beta chain) derives from a study of technical replicates of blood from a handful of donors. Using immunoSEQ multiplex PCR, the repertoire was profiled, and TCRdb retains in-frame clones only, with some absent. Here the sample spans about 82,000 clones, roughly 95% being singletons. The V end lost 4 bases, the J end lost 6 bases, and 15 bases lay between the germline ends. The germline V gene has CDR1 WSHSY and CDR2 SAAADI. The CDR3 extends over 14 amino acids. Input material: T cells isolated from PBMCs. The V call is TRBV10-2, the J call TRBJ1-1; TRBD1 might be the D (6 bases). This clonotype originated in a human donor in good health. The CDR3 sequence is CASSVPGHNAEAFF. DNA for the CDR3: TGCGCCAGCAGTGTACCGGGACATAACGCTGAAGCTTTCTTT.